The 5 T cell receptor beta chains listed next were all sequenced from one sample in a study of T cell responses to AZD1222 COVID-19 vaccine. The data were produced by immunoSEQ multiplex PCR, yet TCRdb's version contains in-frame clones alone and is incomplete. The table includes under 95,000 clones, 85% to 90% detected once. Material: peripheral blood, obtained 28 days after the second AZD1222 dose. The receptor source for this set is an adult who received the AZD1222 COVID-19 vaccine.

The table lists this clone with a few counts. The chain is built from TRBV2 and TRBJ2-7, with D uncertain. The V end was cut by 7 bases, the J end by 2 bases, with 15 bases between. Looked up from germline, CDR1 is SNHLY and CDR2 is FYNNEI. The CDR3 spans 14 residues. DNA of the CDR3: TGTGCCAGCAATCGTCAACGGACGACCTACGAGCAGTACTTC. Its protein is CASNRQRTTYEQYF.

This clone is a singleton in its sample. The rearrangement links TRBV14 to TRBJ1-3; weak D call: TRBD1 (6 bases). Trimming shortened V by 6 bases and J by 4 bases, and 7 bases separated the two germline ends. Germline CDR1 is SGHDN and CDR2 is FVKESK. This CDR3 comprises 12 residues. The CDR3 sequence: CASRDSGNTIYF. CDR3 DNA sequence: TGTGCCAGCAGGGACAGCGGAAACACCATATATTTT.

The chain links TRBV18 to TRBJ2-1; D remains ambiguous. The length of the CDR3 is 15 residues. V shed 1 base and J shed 5 bases, with 12 bases lying between them. CDR1 is KGHSH, CDR2 LQKENI, per germline. The chain's CDR3 is CASSPQAATHNEQFF. In nucleotides, the CDR3 is TGTGCCAGCTCACCACAGGCAGCAACCCACAATGAGCAGTTCTTC.

There are a few counts of this clone. The chain employs TRBV6-2 or TRBV6-3 and TRBJ2-1; the match to TRBD2 covers 11 bases. CDR1 and CDR2 from the germline V gene are MNHEY and SVGEGT. The V segment lost 5 bases and the J segment 2 bases; nucleotides outside the gene matches: 5. There are 16 residues in the CDR3. The CDR3 region has the DNA TGTGCCAGCAGTGCCCAACTAGCGGGAGCCTACAATGAGCAGTTCTTC. Amino acids: CASSAQLAGAYNEQFF.

V gene TRBV5-1 combines with J gene TRBJ1-1, with TRBD1 matching 9 bases. The germline V gene has CDR1 SGHRS and CDR2 YFSETQ. The trim removed 5 bases at V and 8 bases at J, leaving 4 bases unmatched. The CDR3 totals 12 residues. The CDR3 nucleotides read TGCGCCAGCAGACGGGACAGGGCCGAAGCTTTCTTT. Its translation is CASRRDRAEAFF.